These T cell receptor beta chains were read from a single sample in a study of T-cell memory formation after mild COVID-19. TCRdb passed the 5' RACE reads through MiXCR, listing each CDR3 protein once. The sample lists about 500,000 distinct CDR3 sequences, about a fifth seen once, with under 15% in the top ten. Sequencing was performed on PBMCs or a T cell subset sorted from them (not recorded which). All receptors derive from an adult woman who had mild COVID-19 (a few samples of this study predate the infection). Cell type and time point are not known. Both conserved end residues are part of each CDR3. A D gene is named only where the DNA matches it firmly. Clone size is shown for a subset of rows, as once, few, many or a class of expanded clone.

d_gene	v_gene	j_gene	abundance	CDR3nt	CDR3aa
TRBD1	TRBV9	TRBJ1-2	.	TGTGCCAGCAGCGCACGGTCGACCGCTTTACAGGGGAACTATGGCTACACCTTC	CASSARSTALQGNYGYTF
.	TRBV10-3	TRBJ2-3	.	TGTGCCATCAGTGATACAGATACGCAGTATTTT	CAISDTDTQYF
.	TRBV18	TRBJ2-5	.	TGTGCCAGCTCACCACGAGGAGGGGAAGAGACCCAGTACTTC	CASSPRGGEETQYF
.	TRBV28	TRBJ2-5	few	TGTGCCAGCAGCCAGGTGGGGGATGAGACCCAGTACTTC	CASSQVGDETQYF
.	TRBV11-2	TRBJ1-5	many	TGTGCCAGCAGCTTAGATGGAGGGAGTAGCAATCAGCCCCAGCATTTT	CASSLDGGSSNQPQHF
TRBD2	TRBV3-1	TRBJ2-1	.	TGTGCCAGCAGCCGGACCGGGACTAGCGGGAGGGCCCTCCCTGAGCAGTTCTTC	CASSRTGTSGRALPEQFF
TRBD1	TRBV24-1	TRBJ1-5	few	TGTGCCACCGGCCCCGGACAGGGGACGAATCAGCCCCAGCATTTT	CATGPGQGTNQPQHF
.	TRBV5-1	TRBJ2-3	.	TGCGCCAGCAGCTTGGTCACGACAGGAACCTCTAGCACAGATACGCAGTATTTT	CASSLVTTGTSSTDTQYF
.	TRBV25-1	TRBJ2-3	few	TGTGCCAGCAGTGAACCCCAGTCCTTTAGGGGCGCAGATACGCAGTATTTT	CASSEPQSFRGADTQYF
TRBD2	TRBV4-1	TRBJ2-5	.	TGCGCCAGTAAGAGATGGGGGGGAGAAGAGACCCAGTACTTC	CASKRWGGEETQYF
TRBD1	TRBV4-2	TRBJ2-1	.	TGTGCCAGCAGCCAAGGACGACAGGGTATCTACAATGAGCAGTTCTTC	CASSQGRQGIYNEQFF
.	TRBV11-2	TRBJ2-7	few	TGTGCCAGCAGCTTAGTGGGCATAAGAGCGATAAGCTCCTACGAGCAGTACTTC	CASSLVGIRAISSYEQYF
TRBD2	TRBV29-1	TRBJ2-7	few	TGCAGCGTTGAAGAATCCCCGCGACTAGCGGGACCGGATTTCTACGAGCAGTACTTC	CSVEESPRLAGPDFYEQYF
.	TRBV3-1	TRBJ1-2	.	TGTGCCAGCAGCCAAGACAGGGCTCAGGGAAAAGGCTACACCTTC	CASSQDRAQGKGYTF
.	TRBV4-2	TRBJ2-4	few	TGTGCCAGCAGCCAAGAAGGCGGGGCCAAAAACATTCAGTACTTC	CASSQEGGAKNIQYF
.	TRBV7-8	TRBJ2-1	few	TGTGCCAGCAGCTTAGGGGGTAAGGGATGGCTAGCGTACAATGAGCAGTTCTTC	CASSLGGKGWLAYNEQFF
.	TRBV7-9	TRBJ2-1	few	TGTGCCAGCAGCGAGGGGGGCCGGGACAATGAGCAGTTCTTC	CASSEGGRDNEQFF
.	TRBV12-5	TRBJ1-6	.	TGTGCTAGTGGTTTCCCATATTCACCCCTCCACTTT	CASGFPYSPLHF
.	TRBV7-3	TRBJ1-1	.	TGTGCCAGCAGCTTATTTAACGCTGAAGCTTTCTTT	CASSLFNAEAFF
TRBD1	TRBV12-3/TRBV12-4	TRBJ1-6	few	TGTGCCAGCAGTTTTGACAGGGGTTCACCCCTCCACTTT	CASSFDRGSPLHF
TRBD1	TRBV28	TRBJ1-2	.	TGTGCCAGCAGTTTACAAGACCGGGACAGCCGTACTAACTATGGCTACACCTTC	CASSLQDRDSRTNYGYTF
.	TRBV4-2	TRBJ1-6	.	TGTGCCAGCAGCCCGGAATACGGGACGTATAGTTCACCCCTCCACTTT	CASSPEYGTYSSPLHF
.	TRBV7-8	TRBJ2-7	few	TGTGCCAGCAGTCCAGGAGGAGCCGACGAGCAGTACTTC	CASSPGGADEQYF
.	TRBV24-1	TRBJ2-3	many	TGTGCCACCAGTGATTTGAAGTTTGCAGGGGTAGATACGCAGTATTTT	CATSDLKFAGVDTQYF
.	TRBV9	TRBJ2-5	.	TGTGCCAGCAGCCCACCCGTTGGCGGAGAGACCCAGTACTTC	CASSPPVGGETQYF
.	TRBV7-9	TRBJ2-2	few	TGTGCCAGCAGCTTAGTCGGGTCCCGGGAGCTGTTTTTT	CASSLVGSRELFF
.	TRBV12-3/TRBV12-4	TRBJ2-1	few	TGTGCCAGCAGTCCTCTAGCTTTCTCCTACAATGAGCAGTTCTTC	CASSPLAFSYNEQFF
.	TRBV12-3/TRBV12-4	TRBJ2-7	.	TGTGCCAGCAGGGCTGGGGACCCCTACGAGCAGTACTTC	CASRAGDPYEQYF
.	TRBV12-3/TRBV12-4	TRBJ1-6	.	TGTGCCAGCACTGGAGGAGGTTCACCCCTCCACTTT	CASTGGGSPLHF
TRBD2	TRBV7-2	TRBJ2-2	many	TGTGCCAGCAGCTTCAAGAGGGCTAGCGGGAGTTACCACGGGGAGCTGTTTTTT	CASSFKRASGSYHGELFF
TRBD1	TRBV6-1	TRBJ2-3	few	TGTGCCAGCAGTGATCATTTGGGCTGGGACAGCTACACAGATACGCAGTATTTT	CASSDHLGWDSYTDTQYF
.	TRBV6-5	TRBJ1-1	.	TGTGCCAGCAGTGATCTAGGGGATTGGGGGACTGAAGCTTTCTTT	CASSDLGDWGTEAFF
.	TRBV7-3	TRBJ2-1	.	TGTGCCAGCAGCTTAATGGGGGCCCCCTCCCAGGGCAATGAGCAGTTCTTC	CASSLMGAPSQGNEQFF
.	TRBV5-1	TRBJ2-1	few	TGCGCCAGCAGCCCCCCTGGGGGGATATCCTACAATGAGCAGTTCTTC	CASSPPGGISYNEQFF
.	TRBV12-3/TRBV12-4	TRBJ2-7	many	TGTGCCAGCAGTGGTCCCCCGGGGCGCTACGAGCAGTACTTC	CASSGPPGRYEQYF
TRBD1	TRBV6-5	TRBJ2-1	few	TGTGCCAGCAGTTACGGGACAGACTACAATGAGCAGTTCTTC	CASSYGTDYNEQFF
TRBD2	TRBV5-8	TRBJ2-1	.	TGTGCCAGCAGCTTGATGTCACTAGCGGGATTGGGTGAGCAGTTCTTC	CASSLMSLAGLGEQFF
.	TRBV6-5	TRBJ2-1	.	TGTGCCAGCAGTTACGGTCCGGGAATAGGCTCCTACAATGAGCAGTTCTTC	CASSYGPGIGSYNEQFF
TRBD1	TRBV30	TRBJ1-2	.	TGTGCCTGGGGGACCGGGACAGGCCTCGGTGACTATGGCTACACCTTC	CAWGTGTGLGDYGYTF
TRBD2	TRBV5-1	TRBJ2-1	many	TGCGCCAGCAGCCATACGGGACTAGCGGGGGTCTACAATGAGCAGTTCTTC	CASSHTGLAGVYNEQFF
.	TRBV5-4	TRBJ1-2	.	TGTGCCAGCAGCTTGGACAGGGAGGGTGGCTACACCTTC	CASSLDREGGYTF
.	TRBV6-5	TRBJ2-3	.	TGTGCCAGCAGTCGAGGGAGAAAGGGGGCAGATACGCAGTATTTT	CASSRGRKGADTQYF
TRBD1	TRBV3-1	TRBJ2-1	.	TGTGCCAGCAGCCCCCGCGACAGGGGGAAACAGTTCTTC	CASSPRDRGKQFF
.	TRBV7-9	TRBJ1-2	.	TGTGCCAGCAGCTTAGGGGAGAGTAACTATGGCTACACCTTC	CASSLGESNYGYTF
.	TRBV20-1	TRBJ1-6	.	TGCAGTGCTAGAGATATCAGGGGCGCTTATAATTCACCCCTCCACTTT	CSARDIRGAYNSPLHF
TRBD2	TRBV7-2	TRBJ2-1	few	TGTGCCAGCAGCTTAGTTGCTAGCGGGAGGCTTAGCTCCTACAATGAGCAGTTCTTC	CASSLVASGRLSSYNEQFF
.	TRBV2	TRBJ1-4	few	TGTGCCAGCAGAACCGACTGGTCAACTAATGAAAAACTGTTTTTT	CASRTDWSTNEKLFF